This TCR beta chain is from a study of shared clonotypes between healthy human individuals. Whole-study context: CD4 naive and CD4 memory each took three plates per donor, while CD8 naive took two and CD8 memory one.

General observations from the study: Roughly 5% of naive CD4 clonotypes were shared across a few donors.

Remarks on this clone: As yet, its antigen is unknown.

Germline CDR1 is MNHEY and CDR2 is SMNVEV (reference sequence). This CDR3 has 14 residues. V gave up 2 bases and J gave up 3 bases, with 11 bases separating them. Generated by immunoSEQ multiplex PCR, the TCRdb table keeps only in-frame clones and is missing some. Here the sample spans roughly 2 million clones, about 95% being singletons. Selected positively for CCR7 and CD45RO-negative, naive CD8 cells excluded terminally differentiated effector memory CD45RA+ cells. The V gene is TRBV27, the J gene TRBJ2-7; D unresolved. The sequencing sample was made of naive CD8+ T cells sorted from blood. This TCR was recovered from a man younger than 35 in good health. The CDR3 protein is CASSLVGHRYEQYF. In nucleotides, the CDR3 is TGTGCCAGCAGTTTAGTTGGGCACCGCTACGAGCAGTACTTC.